Below, 20 T cell receptor beta chains from the same sample are listed, as sequenced in a study of PD-L1 blockade in urothelial cancer. The data were produced by immunoSEQ multiplex PCR, yet TCRdb's version contains in-frame clones alone and is incomplete. The sample shows under 120,000 clones, about 85% of them seen only once. Sample: PBMCs, taken around atezolizumab (anti-PD-L1) treatment. The origin of the receptors is a man aged 45 to 65 with urothelial cancer.

The rearrangement joins TRBV18 to TRBJ2-1, with 10 bases that match TRBD2. Germline CDR1 and CDR2: KGHSH and LQKENI. V was pared by 4 bases and J by 8 bases, with 8 bases of the junction left unmatched. The CDR3 spans 15 residues. The CDR3 sequence: CASSLLAGRVDEQFF. The DNA of the CDR3 is TGTGCCAGCTCACTACTAGCGGGGCGTGTGGATGAGCAGTTCTTC.

This chain joins TRBV28 and TRBJ1-1; D gene uncertain. V shed 3 bases and J shed 12 bases, with 11 bases lying between them. There are 11 residues in the CDR3. The germline V gene has CDR1 MDHEN and CDR2 SYDVKM. CDR3 amino acids: CASSFGRVSFF. In DNA, the CDR3 is TGTGCCAGCAGTTTCGGGAGGGTGTCTTTCTTT.

V usage is TRBV6-1 and J usage is TRBJ1-3; D is possibly TRBD1 (5 bases). CDR1 MNHNS and CDR2 SASEGT come from the germline V gene. V lost 5 bases to trimming and J lost 0 bases, with 8 bases between them. This CDR3 is built from 14 residues. The chain's CDR3 is CASSKQDSGNTIYF. DNA for the CDR3: TGTGCCAGCAGTAAACAGGACTCTGGAAACACCATATATTTT.

The CDR3 spells CASSAPGQAIYGYTF. The CDR3 nucleotides are TGTGCCAGCAGCGCTCCGGGACAGGCTATCTATGGCTACACCTTC. This chain uses TRBV5-4 with TRBJ1-2; the match to TRBD1 covers 8 bases. CDR1 is SGHNT, CDR2 YYREEE, per germline (reference sequence). The J segment lost 4 bases and the V segment lost 4 bases, leaving 9 bases of the junction unmatched. The CDR3 has 15 amino acids.

This sequence joins TRBV28 and TRBJ1-2; 9 nucleotides match TRBD1. The trim removed 6 bases at V and 6 bases at J, leaving 8 bases unmatched. The CDR3 runs 14 residues. From germline, CDR1 is MDHEN and CDR2 SYDVKM. CDR3 coding DNA: TGTGCCAGCAGGATACAGGGGGCTAGTAATGGCTACACCTTC. Translation: CASRIQGASNGYTF.

The chain has TRBV6-1 and TRBJ1-4, with D maybe TRBD1 (5 bases). The V gene lost 4 bases and the J gene lost 0 bases, with 12 bases spanning the gap. Germline CDR1 reads MNHNS; CDR2 reads SASEGT. This CDR3 has 16 residues. CDR3 sequence (DNA): TGTGCCAGCAGTGGAATAGACAGTGCAACTAATGAAAAACTGTTTTTT. Amino acid sequence: CASSGIDSATNEKLFF.

V usage is TRBV28 and J usage is TRBJ2-1; D is uncertain. In germline, CDR1 is MDHEN, CDR2 SYDVKM. CDR3 length equals 17 residues. V lost 3 bases and J lost 8, with 23 bases in between. The CDR3 is CASSFRSYTFGEDEQFF. The DNA for the CDR3 is TGTGCCAGCAGTTTTCGGTCTTACACATTCGGTGAGGATGAGCAGTTCTTC. Filled out from reference TRBV28 and TRBJ2-1, the complete variable domain reads DVKVTQSSRYLVKRTGEKVFLECVQDMDHENMFWYRQDPGLGLRLIYFSYDVKMKEKGDIPEGYSVSREKKERFSLILESASTNQTSMYLCASSFRSYTFGEDEQFFGPGTRLTVL.

CDR3 in amino acids: CASSEGVAGGVNEQFF. The CDR3 DNA follows: TGTGCCAGCAGTGAAGGTGTAGCGGGAGGGGTCAATGAGCAGTTCTTC. This chain uses TRBV2 with TRBJ2-1; 11 bases align to TRBD2. The germline gives CDR1 SNHLY, CDR2 FYNNEI. V lost 1 base to trimming and J lost 6 bases; unmatched junction nucleotides: 5. The CDR3 length is 16 residues.

The chain links TRBV28 to TRBJ2-1; D ambiguous. The CDR3 sequence is 13 residues long. V lost 7 bases and J 0 bases, leaving 7 bases between the germline ends. CDR1 and CDR2 (germline): MDHEN, SYDVKM. The CDR3 DNA reads as TGTGCCAGCACGGCGGACTCCTACAATGAGCAGTTCTTC. Its protein is CASTADSYNEQFF.

The CDR3 DNA reads TGTGCCAGCAGCTCCCCTGGGACATACTACGAGCAGTACTTC. It encodes CASSSPGTYYEQYF. The J gene is TRBJ2-7, the V gene TRBV7-2, with D possibly TRBD1 on 6 matching bases. Germline assignment: CDR1 SGHTA and CDR2 FQGNSA. This CDR3 contains 14 residues. V was pared by 4 bases and J by 3 bases, with 13 bases between.

The CDR3 DNA follows: TGTGCCTGGAGTTCGGGACAGGGTATGGTTTATTCACCCCTCCACTTT. Protein: CAWSSGQGMVYSPLHF. The genes are TRBV30 and TRBJ1-6; 9 bases agree with TRBD1. Germline CDR1 GTSNPN, CDR2 SVGIG (reference sequence). The J segment lost 8 bases and the V segment lost 2 bases, leaving 10 bases of the junction unmatched. This CDR3 region has 16 residues.

The chain links TRBV28 to TRBJ1-6, with D unresolved. Trimming removed 6 bases from V and 8 bases from J, with 11 bases in between. This CDR3 contains 13 residues. The germline V gene has CDR1 MDHEN and CDR2 SYDVKM. CDR3 residues: CASRLTRDSPLHF. As DNA, the CDR3 is TGTGCCAGCAGACTCACTCGGGATTCACCCCTCCACTTT. The full variable domain, with the rest looked up from reference TRBV28 and TRBJ1-6, is DVKVTQSSRYLVKRTGEKVFLECVQDMDHENMFWYRQDPGLGLRLIYFSYDVKMKEKGDIPEGYSVSREKKERFSLILESASTNQTSMYLCASRLTRDSPLHFGNGTRLTVT.

DNA for the CDR3: TGTGCCAGTAGTACACCGCGGACAGGGGACAAGCAGTTCTTC. This codes for CASSTPRTGDKQFF. The rearrangement uses TRBV19 and TRBJ2-1; 9 nucleotides agree with TRBD1. The CDR3 totals 14 residues. Germline values: CDR1 LNHDA, CDR2 SQIVND (reference sequence). V lost 4 bases to trimming and J lost 11 bases; unmatched junction nucleotides: 9.

The chain couples TRBV5-1 to TRBJ1-6; 8 nucleotides line up with TRBD1. V lost 4 bases, J lost 4 bases, and 4 bases stayed unmatched. Looked up from germline, CDR1 is SGHRS and CDR2 is YFSETQ. This CDR3 spans 15 amino acids. The CDR3 sequence is CASSPGQGYNSPLHF. CDR3 nucleotides: TGCGCCAGCAGCCCCGGACAGGGATATAATTCACCCCTCCACTTT.

This chain uses TRBV18 with TRBJ2-1; a weak D match, TRBD1 (5 bases). This CDR3 has 14 residues. The ends were cut back, 1 base at V and 9 bases at J, with 13 bases in the middle. From germline, CDR1 is KGHSH and CDR2 LQKENI. The CDR3 DNA follows: TGTGCCAGCTCACCACGCTGGTCCCAGGGTGAGCAGTTCTTC. Amino acids: CASSPRWSQGEQFF.

The V call is TRBV27, the J call TRBJ2-5, with 8 bases that match TRBD2. J was trimmed by 4 bases and V by 6 bases; bases with no gene match: 1. The V gene's germline CDR1 is MNHEY and CDR2 SMNVEV (reference sequence). This CDR3 comprises 12 residues. CDR3 coding DNA: TGTGCCAGCAGCAGCGGGAGAGAGACCCAGTACTTC. It translates to CASSSGRETQYF.

This clone appeared a single time. The V gene is TRBV5-6, the J gene TRBJ1-3, with a weak D call TRBD1 (5 bases). Germline assignment: CDR1 SGHDT and CDR2 YYEEEE. The ends were cut back, 2 bases at V and 0 bases at J, with 15 bases in the middle. This CDR3 has 17 amino acids. CDR3 loop: CASSFGYGGTSGNTIYF. In DNA form, the CDR3 reads TGTGCCAGCAGCTTTGGCTACGGGGGGACCTCTGGAAACACCATATATTTT.

This clone was picked up one time. V and J are TRBV18 and TRBJ2-5; no reliable D call. V lost 5 bases, J lost 2 bases, and 3 bases lay in between. In germline, CDR1 is KGHSH, CDR2 LQKENI. The CDR3 consists of 11 residues. The chain's CDR3 is CASSTQETQYF. CDR3 sequence (DNA): TGTGCCAGCTCAACTCAAGAGACCCAGTACTTC.

The CDR3 is CASSPSSGSGTGELFF. CDR3 sequence (DNA): TGTGCCAGCAGCCCCTCGTCGGGTAGCGGCACCGGGGAGCTGTTTTTT. The V and J genes are TRBV7-3 and TRBJ2-2, with a tentative D call TRBD2 (6 bases). The CDR3 spans 16 residues. Germline-derived CDR1 and CDR2 are SGHTA and FQGTGA. V was trimmed by 5 bases and J by 4 bases, leaving 17 bases between them. Using reference TRBV7-3 and TRBJ2-2 for the parts outside the CDR3, the full variable domain is GAGVSQTPSNKVTEKGKYVELRCDPISGHTALYWYRQSLGQGPEFLIYFQGTGAADDSGLPNDRFFAVRPEGSVSTLKIQRTERGDSAVYLCASSPSSGSGTGELFFGEGSRLTVL.

J is TRBJ1-6 and V is TRBV7-8; 8 bases line up with TRBD1. This CDR3 has 16 amino acids. Trimming took 5 bases from V and 0 from J; bases not matched to a gene: 3. The germline CDR1 and CDR2 sequences are SGHVS and FQNEAQ. CDR3 sequence: CASSPGGGSYNSPLHF. The CDR3 bases are TGTGCCAGCAGCCCAGGGGGCGGCTCCTATAATTCACCCCTCCACTTT. Supplemented by reference TRBV7-8 and TRBJ1-6, the full variable domain reads GAGVSQSPRYKVAKRGQDVALRCDPISGHVSLFWYQQALGQGPEFLTYFQNEAQLDKSGLPSDRFFAERPEGSVSTLKIQRTQQEDSAVYLCASSPGGGSYNSPLHFGNGTRLTVT.